This is a list of T cell receptor beta chains from one sample in a study of blood T cell repertoires in COVID-19. TCRdb keeps only in-frame clones here, not all; method: immunoSEQ multiplex PCR. The data contain hundreds of thousands of clones, about 90% of them singletons. The sequenced sample consisted of peripheral blood. The source of these receptors is a man aged 40-49 years with acute or convalescent COVID-19. Both conserved end residues are trimmed from each CDR3. Fields, in order: V gene, J gene, CDR3 protein.

v_gene: TRBV7-2
j_gene: TRBJ2-7
CDR3aa: ASREAGGYEQY

v_gene: TRBV10-3
j_gene: TRBJ1-2
CDR3aa: AISTGDHGYT

v_gene: TRBV12-5
j_gene: TRBJ1-2
CDR3aa: ASGLVRYGYT

v_gene: TRBV9
j_gene: TRBJ1-1
CDR3aa: ASSGGRTGALNTEAF

v_gene: TRBV29-1
j_gene: TRBJ2-3
CDR3aa: SVEGLAGDWDTQY

v_gene: TRBV6-4
j_gene: TRBJ2-6
CDR3aa: ASSPGTGSGANVLT

v_gene: TRBV7-7
j_gene: TRBJ2-7
CDR3aa: ASSLQAGYEQY

v_gene: TRBV4-1
j_gene: TRBJ1-5
CDR3aa: ASSQFIFGSNQPQH

v_gene: TRBV19
j_gene: TRBJ2-5
CDR3aa: ASSVGTSGQETQY

v_gene: TRBV7-2
j_gene: TRBJ2-1
CDR3aa: ASRQLAGGSNEQF

v_gene: TRBV19
j_gene: TRBJ2-5
CDR3aa: ASSTLAEDQETQY

v_gene: TRBV5-1
j_gene: TRBJ1-2
CDR3aa: ASSLGQRDYGYT

v_gene: TRBV6-1
j_gene: TRBJ2-7
CDR3aa: ASSEQSGAINEQY

v_gene: TRBV5-1
j_gene: TRBJ2-3
CDR3aa: ASSSEGTDTQY

v_gene: TRBV28
j_gene: TRBJ2-4
CDR3aa: ATLFGGVDWSGSKLAKNIQY

v_gene: TRBV19
j_gene: TRBJ2-7
CDR3aa: ASSIGSGSAEQY

v_gene: TRBV30
j_gene: TRBJ1-5
CDR3aa: AWSTDRGMYSNQPQH

v_gene: TRBV19
j_gene: TRBJ1-3
CDR3aa: ASSRQGKENTIY

v_gene: TRBV27
j_gene: TRBJ2-1
CDR3aa: ASRFQLQGYNEQF

v_gene: TRBV19
j_gene: TRBJ1-5
CDR3aa: ASSSSRQPQH

v_gene: TRBV28
j_gene: TRBJ1-6
CDR3aa: ASSQRYSYSPLH

v_gene: TRBV7-3
j_gene: TRBJ1-2
CDR3aa: ASAPSRARGGSGYT

v_gene: TRBV28
j_gene: TRBJ2-7
CDR3aa: ASTSYGTGNYEQY